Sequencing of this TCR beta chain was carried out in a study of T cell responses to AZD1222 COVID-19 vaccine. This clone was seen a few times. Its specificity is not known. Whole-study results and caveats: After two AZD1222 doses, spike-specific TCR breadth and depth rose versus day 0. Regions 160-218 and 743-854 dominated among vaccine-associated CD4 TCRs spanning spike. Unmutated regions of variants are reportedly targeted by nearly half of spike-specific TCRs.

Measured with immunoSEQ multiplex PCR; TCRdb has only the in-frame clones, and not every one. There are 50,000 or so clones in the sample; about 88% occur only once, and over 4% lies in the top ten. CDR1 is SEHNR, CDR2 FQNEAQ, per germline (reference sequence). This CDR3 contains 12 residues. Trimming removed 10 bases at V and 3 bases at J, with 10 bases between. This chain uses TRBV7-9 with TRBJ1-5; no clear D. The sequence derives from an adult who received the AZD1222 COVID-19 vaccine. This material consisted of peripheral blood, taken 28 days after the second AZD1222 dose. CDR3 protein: CATAHDNQPQHF. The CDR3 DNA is TGTGCCACCGCCCATGACAATCAGCCCCAGCATTTT.